The next 20 T cell receptor beta chains were all read from a single sample in a study of shared clonotypes between healthy human individuals. TCRdb's copy holds only in-frame clones and misses some; the assay was immunoSEQ multiplex PCR. The data contain roughly 450,000 clones, 60% to 85% of them singletons. Sequencing was done on a sample of PBMCs. Receptor source: a woman between 40 and 50 years old in good health. Some clones in this sample may be carry-over from other donors' samples.

The chain employs TRBV7-2 and TRBJ2-7, with 10 bases identical to TRBD2. Trimming cost V 5 bases and J 0 bases; bases outside gene matches: 7. CDR3 length: 16 amino acids. Germline CDR1 is SGHTA and CDR2 is FQGNSA. The CDR3 sequence is CASSDGLAASSYEQYF. For the CDR3, the DNA is TGTGCCAGCAGCGACGGACTAGCGGCTAGCTCCTACGAGCAGTACTTC.

The chain carries TRBV2 and TRBJ1-2, with a tentative D call TRBD1 (5 bases). In germline, CDR1 is SNHLY, CDR2 FYNNEI. The CDR3 covers 14 residues. The V gene lost 0 bases and the J gene lost 4 bases, with 9 bases spanning the gap. In DNA, the CDR3 is TGTGCCAGCAGTGAAGCGCCGGGGCCCTATGGCTACACCTTC. Protein sequence: CASSEAPGPYGYTF.

The rearrangement joins TRBV7-2 to TRBJ2-5; TRBD2 agrees at 8 bases. The CDR3 consists of 17 residues. Germline lookup yields CDR1 SGHTA and CDR2 FQGNSA. The V gene end was trimmed by 5 bases and the J gene end by 5 bases; junction bases not matched to a gene: 16. CDR3 in DNA: TGTGCCAGCAGCCCCTCGGCAGGCGGGAGGCCGAGGGAGACCCAGTACTTC. Its translation: CASSPSAGGRPRETQYF.

A few counts support this clone. The V and J genes are TRBV6-1 and TRBJ2-7, with 11 bases that match TRBD1. V lost 0 bases and J lost 6; bases outside the gene matches: 7. Germline-derived CDR1 and CDR2 are MNHNS and SASEGT. The CDR3 is made up of 16 amino acids. The CDR3 here is CASSEAEGQGGFEQYF. The CDR3 DNA follows: TGTGCCAGCAGTGAAGCTGAGGGACAGGGGGGTTTCGAGCAGTACTTC.

This clone has more than one count but fewer than ten. The chain links TRBV4-1 to TRBJ2-7, with D maybe TRBD1 (6 bases). V was trimmed by 6 bases and J by 2 bases, leaving 20 bases between them. This CDR3 spans 16 amino acids. CDR1 and CDR2 (germline): MGHRA, YSYEKL. The DNA of the CDR3 is TGCGCCAGCAGACCTAGACAGGAATTGGGACCCTACGAGCAGTACTTC. Its translation is CASRPRQELGPYEQYF.

This clone was counted a few times. This rearrangement joins TRBV7-2 to TRBJ2-5; a weak D match, TRBD2 (6 bases). The V gene's germline CDR1 is SGHTA and CDR2 FQGNSA. The CDR3 is made up of 13 amino acids. Trimming removed 0 bases from V and 9 bases from J, with 11 bases in between. CDR3 DNA sequence: TGTGCCAGCAGCTTAGCTAGGAGGGAGGCCCAGTACTTC. Its protein product is CASSLARREAQYF.

The chain has TRBV4-1 and TRBJ1-2; a weak D match, TRBD1 (6 bases). The CDR3 is 14 amino acids. CDR1 and CDR2 (germline): MGHRA, YSYEKL. Deletions cut 3 bases from V and 5 bases from J, with 13 bases between. The CDR3 DNA sequence: TGCGCCAGCAGCCACCCCGACAGGTATTATGGCTACACCTTC. Translated, it gives CASSHPDRYYGYTF.

The V call is TRBV7-3, the J call TRBJ2-3; D is perhaps TRBD2 (5 bases). Germline V lookup: CDR1 SGHTA, CDR2 FQGTGA. The V and J ends lost 5 bases and 3 bases respectively, with 12 bases between them. The CDR3 sequence is 14 residues long. CDR3 nucleotides: TGTGCCAGCAGCCCGGACTTACCTACAGATACGCAGTATTTT. Encoded protein: CASSPDLPTDTQYF.

The chain combines TRBV27 with TRBJ1-2; D unresolved. The germline CDR1 and CDR2 sequences are MNHEY and SMNVEV (reference sequence). V gave up 5 bases and J gave up 4 bases, with 11 bases separating them. The CDR3 spans 13 residues. This CDR3 is CASSDTGLYGYTF. CDR3 in DNA: TGTGCCAGCAGTGACACTGGTCTCTATGGCTACACCTTC.

V gene TRBV19 combines with J gene TRBJ2-3, with D possibly being TRBD1 or TRBD2 (6 bases each). The CDR3 runs to 13 residues. The germline V gene encodes CDR1 LNHDA and CDR2 SQIVND (reference sequence). V gave up 7 bases and J gave up 13 bases, with 21 bases separating them. This CDR3 is CASKEGGLAQKYF. CDR3 DNA: TGTGCCAGTAAGGAGGGGGGACTCGCCCAAAAGTATTTT.

This clone turned up a few times. The gene calls are TRBV29-1 and TRBJ1-1, with D hard to call. The germline V gene has CDR1 SQVTM and CDR2 ANQGSEA. V lost 3 bases and J 8 bases, leaving 7 bases between the germline ends. This CDR3 is 10 amino acids long. The CDR3 reads CSVEGREAFF. For the CDR3, the DNA is TGCAGCGTTGAGGGCAGGGAAGCTTTCTTT.

The sample holds a few counts of this clone. The genes are TRBV4-1 and TRBJ1-1, with no clear D. The CDR3 loop spans 14 amino acids. Germline CDR1 is MGHRA and CDR2 is YSYEKL. The V end was cut by 0 bases, the J end by 3 bases, with 8 bases between. CDR3 nucleotides: TGCGCCAGCAGCCAAGACGAGGAAGACACTGAAGCTTTCTTT. Residues: CASSQDEEDTEAFF.

This rearrangement joins TRBV29-1 to TRBJ2-3; weak D call: TRBD2 (7 bases). Germline V gene data show CDR1 as SQVTM and CDR2 as ANQGSEA. The CDR3 length is 16 residues. V dropped 0 bases and J dropped 6 bases, with 19 bases sitting between them. CDR3 sequence reads: CSVEDVGGGSPDTQYF. The DNA for the CDR3 is TGCAGCGTTGAAGATGTTGGGGGCGGGAGTCCCGATACGCAGTATTTT.

This rearrangement joins TRBV7-6 to TRBJ2-2, with 8 positions matching TRBD2. Germline trimming cut 2 bases from V and 1 base from J; bases unmatched to any gene: 12. The V gene's germline CDR1 is SGHVS and CDR2 FNYEAQ. The CDR3 contains 19 residues. The CDR3 region has the DNA TGTGCCAGCAGCTTAAATGCTAGCGGGTCTACCTTGAACACCGGGGAGCTGTTTTTT. Its translation is CASSLNASGSTLNTGELFF.

With regard to this clone: This specimen includes other DNA sequences encoding the same CDR3. The chain has TRBV29-1 and TRBJ1-1, with a possible D match to TRBD1 (6 bases). V was cut by 7 bases and J by 0 bases, with 9 bases left in between. Germline V gives CDR1 SQVTM, CDR2 ANQGSEA. The CDR3 runs to 12 residues. The CDR3 bases are TGCAGCGCGGGACAAATGAACACTGAAGCTTTCTTT. Translated, it gives CSAGQMNTEAFF.

V gene TRBV28 combines with J gene TRBJ1-6; TRBD1 is a possible D gene (5 bases). V lost 5 bases, J lost 9 bases, and 17 bases lay in between. This CDR3 spans 15 amino acids. From germline, CDR1 is MDHEN and CDR2 SYDVKM. For the CDR3, the DNA is TGTGCCAGCAGTCCCCTGGTAGGGGCCAGTTCACCCCTCCACTTT. This encodes CASSPLVGASSPLHF.

As DNA, the CDR3 is TGTGCCAGCAGTGCGCCTGCCACCGAGCAGTACTTC. Protein sequence: CASSAPATEQYF. The chain carries TRBV28 and TRBJ2-7; D unclear. CDR1 MDHEN and CDR2 SYDVKM come from the germline V gene. V was shortened by 5 bases and J by 6 bases, with 11 bases between the two germline ends. The CDR3 contains 12 residues.

The chain recombines TRBV21-1 with TRBJ1-1. TRBV21-1 is a listed pseudogene. This CDR3 is 12 amino acids long. The CDR3 spells CASSKGVSKAFF. The CDR3 region has the DNA TGTGCCAGCAGCAAGGGGGTCAGCAAAGCTTTCTTT.

A remark on this clone: The identical CDR3 is also encoded by other nucleotide sequences in the sample. CDR3 DNA sequence: TGTGCCAGCAGTTTTGGACGGGGCTACGAGCAGTACTTC. Amino acid sequence: CASSFGRGYEQYF. The rearrangement joins TRBV27 to TRBJ2-7; possible D gene TRBD2, 5 bases. Germline V CDR1 and CDR2: MNHEY, SMNVEV (reference sequence). V was pared by 3 bases and J by 3 bases, with 9 bases between. This CDR3 spans 13 amino acids.

J is TRBJ1-5 and V is TRBV6-5; the match to TRBD1 covers 9 bases. Germline assignment: CDR1 MNHEY and CDR2 SVGAGI. CDR3 length: 16 amino acids. The V gene end was trimmed by 4 bases and the J gene end by 6 bases; junction bases not matched to a gene: 10. CDR3 in amino acids: CASSSAGTGLGQPQHF. CDR3 bases: TGTGCCAGCAGTTCCGCCGGGACAGGGTTAGGTCAGCCCCAGCATTTT.